These T cell receptor beta chains were read from a single sample in a study of T cells after yellow fever vaccination. TCRdb used MiXCR to reprocess the 5' RACE reads, holding one entry per CDR3 protein. The sample lists 150,000 to 200,000 distinct CDR3 sequences, roughly 8.8% occurring once. The specimen comprised CD8+ T cells sorted from PBMCs, sampled 45 days after the yellow fever booster vaccination. The receptors were gathered from a man aged 18 to 30 who received the YFV17D yellow fever vaccine. CDR3s include the opening cysteine and the closing phenylalanine or tryptophan.

j_call v_call cdr3_aa
TRBJ2-2 TRBV29-1 CSGIRTGELFF
TRBJ2-3 TRBV12-3/TRBV12-4 CASSPRGSGARTDTQYF
TRBJ2-3 TRBV4-2 CASSQFRGAESTDTQYF
TRBJ1-2 TRBV4-1 CASSRDTTVANYGYTF
TRBJ2-3 TRBV5-6 CASSWRFSGGSTDTQYF
TRBJ1-2 TRBV7-2 CASTPPGERGYTF
TRBJ1-2 TRBV4-1 CASSQEGLGRNYGYTF
TRBJ2-7 TRBV20-1 CSATGYRESYEQYF
TRBJ2-7 TRBV5-1 CASRWGRERDYPHEQYF
TRBJ2-1 TRBV29-1 CSVGWMGNEQFF
TRBJ2-1 TRBV20-1 CSAPDRRDNEQFF
TRBJ2-5 TRBV20-1 CSAGVQNQETQYF
TRBJ1-1 TRBV7-6 CASSLELAGGEAFF
TRBJ2-3 TRBV5-1 CASSLVRGRGTDTQYF
TRBJ2-1 TRBV12-5 CASGLSGSSYNEQFF
TRBJ1-1 TRBV29-1 CSVDKEVGEAFF
TRBJ2-1 TRBV5-8 CASSPTAPGQYNEQFF
TRBJ2-7 TRBV30 CAWDAGPAAFEQYF
TRBJ1-1 TRBV2 CASTELQGRTEAFF
TRBJ1-1 TRBV7-2 CASGPATRGILGRQAFF
TRBJ2-3 TRBV5-1 CASSLAEGTDTQYF
TRBJ2-7 TRBV11-2 CASSFYRDRVYEQYF
TRBJ2-3 TRBV5-1 CASSLAKAGGGFGDTQYF
TRBJ2-7 TRBV6-5 CASRTGTGLGYEQYF
TRBJ2-3 TRBV5-5 CASSWPGGSGTDTQYF
TRBJ2-7 TRBV6-6 CASSYVTGTPYEQYF
TRBJ2-2 TRBV15 CATSRGPGELFF
TRBJ2-6 TRBV7-8 CASSFVTGGAGPHNVLTF
TRBJ2-1 TRBV13 CASRTDSSSYNEQFF
TRBJ2-6 TRBV4-3 CASSQGTSGANVLTF
TRBJ2-1 TRBV19 CASKRDRENNNEQFF
TRBJ2-2 TRBV20-1 CSARARETNTGELFF
TRBJ1-2 TRBV4-3 CASSRLGTDLTNYGYTF
TRBJ2-6 TRBV5-4 CASLFGPGANVLTF
TRBJ2-7 TRBV4-3 CASSQGSGGTYEQYF
TRBJ2-5 TRBV24-1 CATSDGTSGGGLQETQYF
TRBJ1-5 TRBV12-3/TRBV12-4 CASSLQGLGQPQHF
TRBJ1-1 TRBV10-1 CASSEYREVTEAFF
TRBJ1-1 TRBV6-6 CASRKGQRNTEAFF
TRBJ2-2 TRBV25-1 CASAAGTGDTGELFF
TRBJ2-3 TRBV3-1 CASSPPGGRLTDTQYF
TRBJ1-3 TRBV2 CASSAGSGNTIYF
TRBJ1-1 TRBV15 CATRRVGGRTAEAFF
TRBJ2-1 TRBV5-5 CASSGLAGGSYNEQFF
TRBJ1-6 TRBV12-3/TRBV12-4 CASSFLWGGLSPLHF
TRBJ1-6 TRBV9 CASSPGGGPLHF
TRBJ1-1 TRBV6-5 CASSYSFSGGTMTEAFF
TRBJ2-3 TRBV11-2 CASSLGRLVADTQYF
TRBJ1-2 TRBV7-9 CASSLVQTLNYGYTF
TRBJ1-1 TRBV6-5 CASSYNRGSTEAFF
TRBJ1-4 TRBV5-1 CASSLEGRRGEKLFF
TRBJ1-2 TRBV29-1 CSVEVEGVYYGYTF
TRBJ2-3 TRBV19 CASAGGRTDTQYF
TRBJ1-2 TRBV4-1 CASSLSRGLYGGYTF
TRBJ2-2 TRBV7-9 CASSSGIHEDTNTGELFF
TRBJ1-5 TRBV7-9 CASSPAGSSEGSNQPQHF
TRBJ2-5 TRBV12-3/TRBV12-4 CASSTAGTAQETQYF
TRBJ1-1 TRBV4-3 CASSPDSLMNTEAFF
TRBJ2-1 TRBV7-9 CASRPGQGARNEQFF
TRBJ2-5 TRBV6-5 CASSTGGPGGTQYF